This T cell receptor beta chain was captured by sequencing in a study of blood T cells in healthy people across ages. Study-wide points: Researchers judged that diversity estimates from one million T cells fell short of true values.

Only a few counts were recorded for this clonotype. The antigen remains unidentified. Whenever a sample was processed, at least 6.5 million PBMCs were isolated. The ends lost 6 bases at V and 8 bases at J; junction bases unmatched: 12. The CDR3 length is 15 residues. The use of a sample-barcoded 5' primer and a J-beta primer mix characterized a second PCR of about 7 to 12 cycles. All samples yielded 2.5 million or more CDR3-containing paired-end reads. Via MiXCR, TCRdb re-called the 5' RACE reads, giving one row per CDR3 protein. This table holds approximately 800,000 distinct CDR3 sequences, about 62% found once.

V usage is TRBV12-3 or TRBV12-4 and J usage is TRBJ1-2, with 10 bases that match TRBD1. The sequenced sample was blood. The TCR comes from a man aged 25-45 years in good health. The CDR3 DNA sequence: TGTGCCAGCAGCCAACCGGACAGGGGGAAACTAGGCTACACCTTC. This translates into CASSQPDRGKLGYTF.